This T cell receptor (beta chain) stems from a study of blood T cell repertoires in COVID-19. At the level of the study: Acute and convalescent COVID-19 samples came from the United States, Italy and Spain. Sources were T cells, B-cell-depleted T cells, or PBMCs; the material itself was cDNA or gDNA.

Trimming removed 5 bases at V and 3 bases at J, with 11 bases between. The CDR3 has 14 residues. CDR1 SGHTA and CDR2 FQGNSA come from the germline V gene. In the study's own analysis: Reference gene primers were amplified, and this amplification served to estimate nucleated cell counts. Method: immunoSEQ multiplex PCR; TCRdb's copy keeps in-frame clones and lacks some. V and J calls and clone size are given by that table; D and trimming were obtained from the DNA. Here the sample spans around 300,000 clones, 86% being singletons. Sequenced sample: peripheral blood. The TCR originated in a woman aged 70-85 years with COVID-19, enrolled during active disease. This chain joins TRBV7-2 and TRBJ2-1; D may be TRBD2 (6 bases). In DNA form, the CDR3 reads TGTGCCAGCAGCCCCCAGACTAGCTACAATGAGCAGTTCTTC. It codes for CASSPQTSYNEQFF.